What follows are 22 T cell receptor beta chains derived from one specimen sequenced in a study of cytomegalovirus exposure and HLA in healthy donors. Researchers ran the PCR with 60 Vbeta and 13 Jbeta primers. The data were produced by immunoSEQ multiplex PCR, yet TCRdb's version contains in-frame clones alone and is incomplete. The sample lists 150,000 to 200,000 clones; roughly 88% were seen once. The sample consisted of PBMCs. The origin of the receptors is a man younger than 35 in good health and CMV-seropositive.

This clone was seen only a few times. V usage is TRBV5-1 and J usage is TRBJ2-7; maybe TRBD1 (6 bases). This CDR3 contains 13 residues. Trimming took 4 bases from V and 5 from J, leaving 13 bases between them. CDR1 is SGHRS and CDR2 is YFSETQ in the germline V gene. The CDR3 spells CASSTGQTDEQYF. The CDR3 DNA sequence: TGCGCCAGCAGCACCGGACAGACCGACGAGCAGTACTTC.

DNA of the CDR3: TGCGCCAGCAGCCAATCAGGTTCAGGGACAACGAACACCGGGGAGCTGTTTTTT. Encoded protein: CASSQSGSGTTNTGELFF. The chain uses TRBV4-1 and TRBJ2-2, with D tentatively TRBD1 (6 bases). CDR1 and CDR2 from the germline V gene are MGHRA and YSYEKL. Trimming pared 2 bases from V and 0 bases from J, leaving 16 bases between. CDR3 length: 18 residues.

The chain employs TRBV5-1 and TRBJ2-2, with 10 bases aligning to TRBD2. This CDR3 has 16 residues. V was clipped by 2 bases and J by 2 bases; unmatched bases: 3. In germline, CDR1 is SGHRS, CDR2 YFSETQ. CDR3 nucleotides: TGCGCCAGCAGCTTTTTAGCGGGGGGTAACACCGGGGAGCTGTTTTTT. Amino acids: CASSFLAGGNTGELFF. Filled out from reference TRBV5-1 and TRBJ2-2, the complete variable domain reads KAGVTQTPRYLIKTRGQQVTLSCSPISGHRSVSWYQQTPGQGLQFLFEYFSETQRNKGNFPGRFSGRQFSNSRSEMNVSTLELGDSALYLCASSFLAGGNTGELFFGEGSRLTVL.

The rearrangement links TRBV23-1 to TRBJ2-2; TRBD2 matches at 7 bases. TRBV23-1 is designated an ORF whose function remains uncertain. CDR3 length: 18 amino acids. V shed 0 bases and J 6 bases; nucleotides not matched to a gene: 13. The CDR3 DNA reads TGCGCCAGCAGTCAATCGGGGTTGGCGGGGGAATGTGCCGGGGAGCTGTTTTTT. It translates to CASSQSGLAGECAGELFF.

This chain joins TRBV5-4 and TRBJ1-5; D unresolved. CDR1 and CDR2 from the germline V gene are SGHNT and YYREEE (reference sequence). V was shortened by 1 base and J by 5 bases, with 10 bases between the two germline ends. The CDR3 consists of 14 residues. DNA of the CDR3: TGTGCCAGCAGCTTGCGCTACTGCTATCAGCCCCAGCATTTT. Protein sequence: CASSLRYCYQPQHF.

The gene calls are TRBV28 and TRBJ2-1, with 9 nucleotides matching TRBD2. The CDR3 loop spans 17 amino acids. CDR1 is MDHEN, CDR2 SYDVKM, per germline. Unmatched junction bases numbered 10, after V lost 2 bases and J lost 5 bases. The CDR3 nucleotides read TGTGCCAGCAGTTTAGAGTTTCTAGCGGGGTTGGACAATGAGCAGTTCTTC. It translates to CASSLEFLAGLDNEQFF.

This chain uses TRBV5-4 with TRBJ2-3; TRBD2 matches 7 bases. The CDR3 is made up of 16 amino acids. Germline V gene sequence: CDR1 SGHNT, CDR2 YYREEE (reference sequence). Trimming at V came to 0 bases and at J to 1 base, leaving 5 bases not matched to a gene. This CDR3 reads CASSLVGGGGTDTQYF. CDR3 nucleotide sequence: TGTGCCAGCAGCTTGGTGGGGGGAGGGGGCACAGATACGCAGTATTTT.

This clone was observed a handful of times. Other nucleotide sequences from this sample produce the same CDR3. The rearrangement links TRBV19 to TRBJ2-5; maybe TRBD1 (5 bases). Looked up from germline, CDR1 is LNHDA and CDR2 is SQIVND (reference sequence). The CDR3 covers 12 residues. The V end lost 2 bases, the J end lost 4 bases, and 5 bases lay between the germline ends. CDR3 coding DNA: TGTGCCAGTAGTATAAGGGGAGAGACCCAGTACTTC. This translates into CASSIRGETQYF.

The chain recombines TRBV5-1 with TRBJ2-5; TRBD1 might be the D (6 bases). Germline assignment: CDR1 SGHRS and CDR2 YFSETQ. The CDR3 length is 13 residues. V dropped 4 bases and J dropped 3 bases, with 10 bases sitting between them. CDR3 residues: CASSPDSKETQYF. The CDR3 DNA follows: TGCGCCAGCAGCCCGGACAGTAAAGAGACCCAGTACTTC. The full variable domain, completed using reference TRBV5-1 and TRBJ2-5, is KAGVTQTPRYLIKTRGQQVTLSCSPISGHRSVSWYQQTPGQGLQFLFEYFSETQRNKGNFPGRFSGRQFSNSRSEMNVSTLELGDSALYLCASSPDSKETQYFGPGTRLLVL.

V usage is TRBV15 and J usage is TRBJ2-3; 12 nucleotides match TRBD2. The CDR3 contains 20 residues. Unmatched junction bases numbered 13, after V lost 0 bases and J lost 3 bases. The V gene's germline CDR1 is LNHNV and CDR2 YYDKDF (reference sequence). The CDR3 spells CATSRDRGASGGARTDTQYF. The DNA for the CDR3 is TGTGCCACCAGCAGAGATCGGGGGGCTAGCGGGGGGGCCCGGACAGATACGCAGTATTTT.

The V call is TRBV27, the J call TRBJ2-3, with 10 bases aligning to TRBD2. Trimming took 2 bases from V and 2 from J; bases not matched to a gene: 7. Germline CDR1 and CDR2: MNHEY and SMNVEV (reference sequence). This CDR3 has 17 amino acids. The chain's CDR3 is CASSLALAGDLTDTQYF. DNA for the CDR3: TGTGCCAGCAGTTTAGCCCTAGCGGGGGACCTCACAGATACGCAGTATTTT.

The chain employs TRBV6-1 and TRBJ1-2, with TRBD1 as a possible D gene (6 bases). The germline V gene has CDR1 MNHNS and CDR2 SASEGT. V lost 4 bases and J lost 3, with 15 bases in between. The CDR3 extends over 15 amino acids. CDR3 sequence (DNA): TGTGCCAGCAGTGGGAACAGGGTATCGCACTATGGCTACACCTTC. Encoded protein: CASSGNRVSHYGYTF.

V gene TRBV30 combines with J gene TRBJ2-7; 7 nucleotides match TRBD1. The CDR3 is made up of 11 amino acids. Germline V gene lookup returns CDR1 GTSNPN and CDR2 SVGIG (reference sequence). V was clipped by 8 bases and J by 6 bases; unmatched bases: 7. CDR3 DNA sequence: TGTGCCATAATGACAGGGCGCGAGCAGTACTTC. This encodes CAIMTGREQYF.

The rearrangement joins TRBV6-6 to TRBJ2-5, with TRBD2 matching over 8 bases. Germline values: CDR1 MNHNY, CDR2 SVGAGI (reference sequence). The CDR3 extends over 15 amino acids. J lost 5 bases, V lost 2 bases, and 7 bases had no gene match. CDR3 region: CASSYRLALGETQYF. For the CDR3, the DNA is TGTGCCAGCAGTTACCGACTAGCGCTGGGGGAGACCCAGTACTTC.

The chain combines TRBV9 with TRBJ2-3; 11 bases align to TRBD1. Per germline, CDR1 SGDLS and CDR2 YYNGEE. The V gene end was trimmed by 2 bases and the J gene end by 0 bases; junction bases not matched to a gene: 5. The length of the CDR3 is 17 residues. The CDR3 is CASSVAGQGVSTDTQYF. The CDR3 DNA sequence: TGTGCCAGCAGCGTTGCGGGACAGGGGGTTAGCACAGATACGCAGTATTTT.

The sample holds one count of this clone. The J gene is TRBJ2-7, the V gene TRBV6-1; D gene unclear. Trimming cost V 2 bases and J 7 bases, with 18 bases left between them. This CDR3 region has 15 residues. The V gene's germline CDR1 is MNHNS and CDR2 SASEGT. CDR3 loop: CASSELGSRLSEQYF. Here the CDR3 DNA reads TGTGCCAGCAGTGAACTGGGCTCACGGCTATCTGAGCAGTACTTC.

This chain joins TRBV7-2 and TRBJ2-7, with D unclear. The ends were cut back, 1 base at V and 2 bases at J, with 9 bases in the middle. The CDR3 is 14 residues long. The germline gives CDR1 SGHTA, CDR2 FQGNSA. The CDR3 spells CASSLGGLTYEQYF. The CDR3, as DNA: TGTGCCAGCAGCTTAGGCGGTCTCACCTACGAGCAGTACTTC.

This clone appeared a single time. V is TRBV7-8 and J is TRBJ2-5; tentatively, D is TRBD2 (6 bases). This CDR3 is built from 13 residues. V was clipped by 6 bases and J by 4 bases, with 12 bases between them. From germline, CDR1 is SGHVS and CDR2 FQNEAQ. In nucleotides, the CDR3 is TGTGCCAGCAGTCGGGAGTGGGCAGAGACCCAGTACTTC. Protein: CASSREWAETQYF.

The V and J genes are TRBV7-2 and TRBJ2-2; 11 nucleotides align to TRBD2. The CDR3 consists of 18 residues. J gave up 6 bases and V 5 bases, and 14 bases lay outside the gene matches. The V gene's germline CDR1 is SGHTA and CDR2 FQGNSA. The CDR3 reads CASSVLLAGDTSAGELFF. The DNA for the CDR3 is TGTGCCAGCAGCGTGTTACTAGCGGGGGATACCTCGGCCGGGGAGCTGTTTTTT.

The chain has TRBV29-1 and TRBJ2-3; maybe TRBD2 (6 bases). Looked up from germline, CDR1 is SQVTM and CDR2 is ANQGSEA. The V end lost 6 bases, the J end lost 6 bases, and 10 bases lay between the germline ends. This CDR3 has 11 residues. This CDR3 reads CSVRLGDTQYF. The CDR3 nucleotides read TGCAGCGTCCGACTAGGGGATACGCAGTATTTT.

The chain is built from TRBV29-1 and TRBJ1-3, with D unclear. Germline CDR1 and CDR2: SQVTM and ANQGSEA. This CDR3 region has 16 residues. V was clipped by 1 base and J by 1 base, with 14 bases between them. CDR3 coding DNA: TGCAGCGTTGAAGGGATACAGAGCCCGTCTGGAAACACCATATATTTT. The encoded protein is CSVEGIQSPSGNTIYF. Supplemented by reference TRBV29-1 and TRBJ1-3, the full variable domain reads SAVISQKPSRDICQRGTSLTIQCQVDSQVTMMFWYRQQPGQSLTLIATANQGSEATYESGFVIDKFPISRPNLTFSTLTVSNMSPEDSSIYLCSVEGIQSPSGNTIYFGEGSWLTVV.

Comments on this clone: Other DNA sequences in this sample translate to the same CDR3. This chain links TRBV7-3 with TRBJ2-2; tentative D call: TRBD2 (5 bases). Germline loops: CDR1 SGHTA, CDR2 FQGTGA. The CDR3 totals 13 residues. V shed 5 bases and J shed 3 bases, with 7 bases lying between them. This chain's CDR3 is CASSRGYTGELFF. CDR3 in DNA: TGTGCCAGCAGCCGAGGGTACACCGGGGAGCTGTTTTTT.